This paragraph reports one TCR beta chain. Its antigen has not been determined. No base quality information exists; no much larger clone differs at one position. The sample is drawn from a study of shared clonotypes between healthy human individuals (dated by TCRdb to the early 2020s). A note on the overall study: Three men and a couple of women, aged 18 to 49 years, made up the cohort. For each donor, CD4 naive and CD4 memory were each given three plates, CD8 naive was given two plates, and CD8 memory was given one plate. To estimate repertoire size and how much clonotype sharing occurs between individuals, the study deeply sequenced the blood TCR repertoires of roughly 5 healthy adults. Different laboratories and diverse techniques were used to prepare libraries and sequence TCR repertoires, to increase sequencing depth and limit assay-specific biases. Between about 0.94 and 8.9 billion PBMCs per donor were obtained by leukapheresis.

CD8 naive samples consisted of CD45RO-negative cells that were positively selected for CCR7, yielding a CD45RA+CCR7+ population without TemRA cells. The donors were healthy, HIV-negative adults with no recently reported acute infections or vaccinations. All donors were Caucasian adults living in Nashville, Tennessee, USA. Blood was collected by leukapheresis, and PBMCs were isolated by Ficoll-Histopaque density gradient centrifugation and then cryopreserved in liquid nitrogen vapor phase. Analytical flow cytometry was used to check the purity and quantity of each magnetically sorted T cell population. Genomic DNA was isolated from each sorted fraction and quantified by UV absorbance on a Nanodrop 2000c. Unmatched junction bases come to 14, with V trimmed by 0 bases and J by 2 bases. From the germline V gene, CDR1 is LGHNA and CDR2 is YNFKEQ. The CDR3 starts with the cysteine, ends with the phenylalanine, and has 20 residues. The DNA shown is the 60-base CDR3, in frame from base 1.

Using the deep immunoSEQ assay, multiplex PCR amplified TCR CDR3 regions from genomic DNA. Extracted genomic DNA from each cell subset was spread evenly across all wells of several immunoSEQ 96-well plates, with each plate serving as a replicate. For sorted subsets, approximately 0.2 ug of genomic DNA, equivalent to around 31,000 T cell genomes, went into each replicate PCR. The purified libraries were quantified using a Qubit 3.0 fluorometer, sized with a Bioanalyzer 2100, and then quantified again using the KAPA Library Quantification kit. Each immunoSEQ 96-well plate was sequenced on its own single-read 150-cycle Illumina NextSeq 550 flow cell. Turning to the authors' computational methods: The immunoSEQ output contained only junctional sequences without quality scores, so filtering could not match that applied to full-length reads. Sequences were annotated with PyIR, a Python wrapper for IgBLAST v1.9, using IMGT germline references to assign V/J genes and CDR3. Reads were filtered out if the reads had weak V/J assignments (E-value above 1e-6), no CDR3, stop codons, out-of-frame junctions, or ambiguous translated residues. A V3J clonotype was defined by an identical inferred V gene, J gene, and CDR3 amino acid sequence. Percentage overlap between repertoires was computed as shared unique clonotypes divided by the size of the smaller repertoire. Three approaches were used to assess repertoire richness: RTK rarefaction, the Chao1 estimator, and Recon v2.1 estimates of unobserved clonotypes. Generation probabilities for all TCRbeta clonotypes obtained by the gDNA method from a handful of donors were computed using OLGA. The clones in this table, taken by TCRdb from immuneACCESS, are in-frame only. Not every clone is retained; where verified, under half of the shortfall comes from an unresolved V gene, and the cause of the rest is unknown. V and J calls and clone size are those listed in that table; D and trimming were worked out from the DNA. The sample table lists around 2,000,000 clones, roughly 91% of them with a count of one. Approximately 1.7% of the sample belongs to the ten largest clones.

The full study reports these points: Pairwise subsampling indicated that sequencing depth was expected to affect the degree of clonotype sharing among donors. Sampling was limited to blood, and TCR repertoires in tissue likely differ from TCR repertoires in blood. Estimated clonotype richness was generally larger for naive than for memory subsets. Because the study included only a small number of donors, the genetic and exposure-history diversity represented was limited. Compared with non-shared clonotypes, clonotypes shared by all four sorted-subset donors had higher generation probabilities. When a few donors were compared, the shared fraction of clonotypes was 5% to 6.5% for naive CD4, roughly 3.3% for naive CD8, roughly 2.5% for memory CD4, and 0.4% for memory CD8. Even with the large sequencing depth, rarefaction of the sorted-subset datasets indicated that sequencing was incomplete.

Sequencing input: naive CD8+ T cells from PBMCs. Per the publication, the cell subset or site label means: CD45RA+CCR7+. The rearrangement joined TRBV4-2 to TRBJ1-5; 9 middle bases align to TRBD1. The receptor comes from a man younger than 30 in good health. Some clones in this sample may be carry-over from other donors' samples. The CDR3 is CASSQDRVGQGVSGNQPQHF. The DNA sequence reads TGTGCCAGCAGCCAAGATCGGGTGGGACAGGGTGTGAGTGGCAATCAGCCCCAGCATTTT.